This T cell receptor beta chain was found in a study of blood T cell repertoires in COVID-19. The CDR3 loop spans 14 amino acids. Germline V lookup: CDR1 MNHEY, CDR2 SVGEGT. V was pared by 1 base and J by 3 bases, with 7 bases between. The table came from immunoSEQ multiplex PCR; TCRdb's copy has only in-frame clones and leaves some out. This table has 200,000 to 300,000 clones, roughly 84% appearing once. The J gene is TRBJ1-5, the V gene TRBV6-2 or TRBV6-3; D remains ambiguous. This receptor was identified in a man between 35 and 55 years old with acute or convalescent COVID-19. The sequencing sample was made of peripheral blood. The CDR3, as DNA: TGTGCCAGCAGTTACTTGGAGACCAATCAGCCCCAGCATTTT. Protein sequence: CASSYLETNQPQHF.